These T cell receptor beta chains were read from a single sample in a study of somatic mutations in cytotoxic T cells in rheumatoid arthritis. Here immunoSEQ multiplex PCR was the method, and the copy in TCRdb shows in-frame clones only, minus some. The table has more than 3,500 clones, about 79% seen once. The sample comprised CD8+ T cells sorted from blood. Receptors were obtained from an adult with rheumatoid arthritis. Both conserved end residues are part of each CDR3. Fields, in order: clone size, J gene, V gene, D gene, CDR3 DNA, CDR3 protein. A D gene is named only where the DNA matches it firmly. Not all rows give a size; the values are once, few, many and, for expanded clones, a class.

>.|TRBJ2-7|TRBV28|.
TGTGCCAGCAGTTTTGCTCGACAGGTCACCTACGAGCAGTACTTC
CASSFARQVTYEQYF
>.|TRBJ1-1|TRBV28|.
TGTGCCAGCAGTTTCACCAGTCGCGCTGAAGCTTTCTTT
CASSFTSRAEAFF
>.|TRBJ1-2|TRBV10-3|TRBD1
TGTGCCATCAGTGAGTGGGTGGACAGGGCCTTTCCGAACTATGGCTACACCTTC
CAISEWVDRAFPNYGYTF
>few|TRBJ2-7|TRBV7-9|.
TGTGCCAGCAGCTTAGAGGGGAGCTCCTACGAGCAGTACTTC
CASSLEGSSYEQYF
>.|TRBJ1-2|TRBV7-6|TRBD1
TGTGCCAGCAGCTCAGCTCAGGGACAGGACCCCTATGGCTACACCTTC
CASSSAQGQDPYGYTF
>few|TRBJ2-7|TRBV27|.
TGTGCCAGCAGACTCACAGAGTACTACGAGCAGTACTTC
CASRLTEYYEQYF
>.|TRBJ2-5|TRBV7-9|.
TGTGCCAGCAGCTCACCCCGAAGGTCACAAGAGACCCAGTACTTC
CASSSPRRSQETQYF
>.|TRBJ1-1|TRBV4-3|.
TGCGCCAGCAGCCAAGGGACAGACTTTTACACTGAAGCTTTCTTT
CASSQGTDFYTEAFF
>few|TRBJ1-1|TRBV27|TRBD1
TGTGCCAGTGCCGACAGGGTGGGCACTGAAGCTTTCTTT
CASADRVGTEAFF
>.|TRBJ1-2|TRBV5-1|TRBD1
TGCGCCAGCAGCTCCGGACAGGGGGCCTATGGCTACACCTTC
CASSSGQGAYGYTF
>few|TRBJ1-6|TRBV7-9|.
TGTGCCAGCGGGAAGGGGGTCAATAATTCACCCCTCCACTTT
CASGKGVNNSPLHF
>.|TRBJ1-2|TRBV7-2|.
TGTGCCAGCAGCTTATGGATGTTTGGGGGGCCCTATGGCTACACCTTC
CASSLWMFGGPYGYTF
>.|TRBJ1-1|TRBV7-9|.
TGTGCCAGCAGCTTAGTCCTGAGCACTGAAGCTTTCTTT
CASSLVLSTEAFF
>.|TRBJ2-5|TRBV28|.
TGTGCCAGCAGTTTACTAGTCCCTAGTCCCACAGAGACCCAGTACTTC
CASSLLVPSPTETQYF
>.|TRBJ1-6|TRBV6-5|.
TGTGCCAGCAGTTCCGGGACAACGAGTTCACCCCTCCACTTT
CASSSGTTSSPLHF
>.|TRBJ2-3|TRBV4-1|.
TGCGCCAGCAGCCAAGGGCGGGGCAGGAAACTTCTTAGCACAGATACGCAGTATTTT
CASSQGRGRKLLSTDTQYF
>.|TRBJ1-2|TRBV4-1|.
TGCGCCAGCAGCCAAGAATGGATGGACAGCTATGGCTACACCTTC
CASSQEWMDSYGYTF
>few|TRBJ1-2|TRBV19|.
TGTGCCAGTAGTATGCCCAGCTTCTATGGCTACACCTTC
CASSMPSFYGYTF
>.|TRBJ2-1|TRBV19|TRBD2
TGTGCCAGTAGTATACTCTATCGGGGGGGTGTCAATGAGCAGTTCTTC
CASSILYRGGVNEQFF
>.|TRBJ1-1|TRBV5-8|.
TGTGCCAGCAGCTTGTATCGGGGAGCTGAAGCTTTCTTT
CASSLYRGAEAFF
>.|TRBJ2-5|TRBV2|.
TGTGCCAGCAGTGTCTCCGAGACCCAGTACTTC
CASSVSETQYF
>.|TRBJ1-1|TRBV6-5|.
TGTGCCAGCAGTTACGGCCCGAACACTGAAGCTTTCTTT
CASSYGPNTEAFF
>.|TRBJ2-7|TRBV6-5|TRBD1
TGTGCCAGCAGTTACTCGGGACAGGGAGTCTACGAGCAGTACTTC
CASSYSGQGVYEQYF
>.|TRBJ1-1|TRBV12-5|.
TGTGCTAGTCGGCCACTAGGAGGGGGGTTCCAAGCTTTCTTT
CASRPLGGGFQAFF
>.|TRBJ2-7|TRBV21-1|.
TGTGCCAGCAGGGTCAGGGAGGGGAGGACCTACGAGCAGTACTTC
CASRVREGRTYEQYF
>once|TRBJ1-4|TRBV15|.
TGTGCCACCAGCAGAGGAGGACAGCTATCGGAAAAACTGTTTTTT
CATSRGGQLSEKLFF
>.|TRBJ1-2|TRBV7-9|TRBD1
TGTGCCAGCAGCTTAGTGGGACAGGAAACTAACTATGGCTACACCTTC
CASSLVGQETNYGYTF
>.|TRBJ2-1|TRBV2|TRBD1
TGTGCCAGCAGTCCCAGGCCGGGACAGGCGATCTATGAGCAGTTCTTC
CASSPRPGQAIYEQFF
>.|TRBJ2-2|TRBV15|TRBD2
TGTGCCACCAGCAGAGATGACACTAGCGGGCACGGCGGGGAGCTGTTTTTT
CATSRDDTSGHGGELFF
>.|TRBJ2-2|TRBV4-1|.
TGCGCCAGCAGCCAAGGAATCGGGGAGCTGTTTTTT
CASSQGIGELFF
>.|TRBJ2-3|TRBV4-1|.
TGCGCCAGCAGCCAAGATTATTACCGCACAGATACGCAGTATTTT
CASSQDYYRTDTQYF
>.|TRBJ1-2|TRBV7-8|.
TGTGCCAGCAGCTTGGGGGGGGGAGTGGGCTCCGGCTACACCTTC
CASSLGGGVGSGYTF
>.|TRBJ1-1|TRBV20-1|.
TGCAGTTCAGAGGAGGGGACTGAAGCTTTCTTT
CSSEEGTEAFF
>few|TRBJ1-6|TRBV15|.
TGTGCCACCAGCAGAGACAAGGTGGGCGTATCACCCCTCCACTTT
CATSRDKVGVSPLHF
>.|TRBJ2-6|TRBV18|TRBD1
TGTGCCAGCTCACCACCGGACAGGGTGGGCTGGGGGGCCAACGTCCTGACTTTC
CASSPPDRVGWGANVLTF
>.|TRBJ1-6|TRBV30|TRBD1
TGTGCCTGGAGCCGGGACAGTGAGAATTCACCCCTCCACTTT
CAWSRDSENSPLHF